This TCR beta chain was obtained from a study of cytomegalovirus exposure and HLA in healthy donors. Study summary: Falling in the Caucasian-associated ancestry cluster were about four fifths of under 450 genotyped donors.

A multiplex PCR was run with 60 Vbeta primers and 13 Jbeta primers. Using immunoSEQ multiplex PCR, the repertoire was profiled, and TCRdb retains in-frame clones only, with some absent. The table for this sample gives tens of thousands of clones. Concerning this clone: Its antigen is currently unknown.

General observations from the study: Several of the most significant clusters appeared, in a later analysis, to be linked to common viral pathogens. Cytomegalovirus-associated TCR beta chains were listed, numbering some 150.

The V gene end was trimmed by 2 bases and the J gene end by 2 bases; junction bases not matched to a gene: 0. This CDR3 comprises 14 residues. The germline V gene has CDR1 SGHNT and CDR2 YYREEE (reference sequence). Material for sequencing was PBMCs. This sequence joins TRBV5-4 and TRBJ1-5; 8 bases map to TRBD1. The clonotype comes from a woman aged 40 to 55 in good health and CMV-seronegative. Written as DNA, the CDR3 is TGTGCCAGCAGCTTACAGGGGGGCAATCAGCCCCAGCATTTT. Translating gives CASSLQGGNQPQHF. The full variable domain, completed using reference TRBV5-4 and TRBJ1-5, is ETGVTQSPTHLIKTRGQQVTLRCSSQSGHNTVSWYQQALGQGPQFIFQYYREEENGRGNFPPRFSGLQFPNYSSELNVNALELDDSALYLCASSLQGGNQPQHFGDGTRLSIL.